This passage covers 24 T cell receptor beta chains from one sample sequenced in a study of cytomegalovirus exposure and HLA in healthy donors. A multiplex PCR was run with 60 Vbeta primers and 13 Jbeta primers. Clones were sequenced by immunoSEQ multiplex PCR, and TCRdb holds only the in-frame ones, with some missing. The sample lists about 120,000 clones, 77% occurring once. What was sequenced was PBMCs. The receptor source for this set is a young man in good health and CMV-seropositive.

The chain has TRBV5-4 and TRBJ2-4; 7 positions match TRBD2. The CDR3 is 16 amino acids. Germline V gives CDR1 SGHNT, CDR2 YYREEE (reference sequence). V shed 4 bases and J 0 bases; nucleotides not matched to a gene: 7. The CDR3, as DNA: TGTGCCAGCAGCCCTGGGACTATTCTAGCCAAAAACATTCAGTACTTC. It encodes CASSPGTILAKNIQYF.

The chain couples TRBV29-1 to TRBJ1-1; 8 bases align to TRBD1. J lost 6 bases, V lost 7 bases, and 13 bases had no gene match. This CDR3 contains 14 residues. From germline, CDR1 is SQVTM and CDR2 ANQGSEA. The CDR3 DNA is TGCAGCGCCCGAGACAGGGGAGCGTTCCCTGAAGCTTTCTTT. Protein sequence: CSARDRGAFPEAFF.

A note on this clone: The germline gene is not matched at one end of the junction; a read error may be the cause. The chain uses TRBV7-9 and TRBJ2-5, with a possible D match to TRBD2 (6 bases). The CDR3 runs 14 residues. From germline, CDR1 is SEHNR and CDR2 FQNEAQ (reference sequence). The DNA for the CDR3 is TGTTCCAGCAGCTATCGGGACTCCAGAGAGACCCAGTACTTC. It specifies CSSSYRDSRETQYF. Full variable domain (rest looked up from reference TRBV7-9 and TRBJ2-5): DTGVSQNPRHKITKRGQNVTFRCDPISEHNRLYWYRQTLGQGPEFLTYFQNEAQLEKSRLLSDRFSAERPKGSFSTLEIQRTEQGDSAMYLCSSSYRDSRETQYFGPGTRLLVL.

The chain combines TRBV5-1 with TRBJ1-5; D uncertain. CDR1 SGHRS and CDR2 YFSETQ come from the germline V gene. The CDR3 loop spans 13 amino acids. V lost 0 bases, J lost 5 bases, and 6 bases lay in between. The CDR3 DNA is TGCGCCAGCAGCTTGGAGCTCGATCAGCCCCAGCATTTT. Protein: CASSLELDQPQHF.

This sequence joins TRBV4-2 and TRBJ1-3; D is unclear. V was trimmed by 3 bases and J by 0 bases, leaving 9 bases between them. This CDR3 region has 15 residues. Germline lookup yields CDR1 LGHNA and CDR2 YNFKEQ. The CDR3 spells CASSHGLNSGNTIYF. Here the CDR3 DNA reads TGTGCCAGCAGCCATGGACTGAACTCTGGAAACACCATATATTTT.

This clone turned up a few times. The chain recombines TRBV4-2 with TRBJ2-3, with 8 bases aligning to TRBD2. The ends lost 4 bases at V and 1 base at J; junction bases unmatched: 4. The CDR3 covers 15 residues. Germline loops: CDR1 LGHNA, CDR2 YNFKEQ. CDR3 coding DNA: TGTGCCAGCAGCCCTGGACTAGCCCGCACAGATACGCAGTATTTT. It is translated as CASSPGLARTDTQYF.

The rearrangement joins TRBV28 to TRBJ1-2; D is possibly TRBD1 (6 bases). Germline V lookup: CDR1 MDHEN, CDR2 SYDVKM. V lost 7 bases and J lost 1, with 16 bases in between. The CDR3 is 15 residues long. CDR3 DNA: TGTGCCAGCAACGACAGGAATCCGGTTAACTATGGCTACACCTTC. This encodes CASNDRNPVNYGYTF.

The V and J genes are TRBV18 and TRBJ1-1; possibly TRBD1 for D (6 bases). The germline gives CDR1 KGHSH, CDR2 LQKENI. Trimming left V 3 bases short and J 1 base short, with 15 bases between. The CDR3 runs to 16 residues. The CDR3 bases are TGTGCCAGCTCACCCCAACAAAGCAGGGGGAACACTGAAGCTTTCTTT. Its protein product is CASSPQQSRGNTEAFF.

The chain joins TRBV6-1 to TRBJ2-2; no firm D call. V lost 6 bases and J lost 6, with 14 bases in between. The CDR3 length is 14 residues. Germline-derived CDR1 and CDR2 are MNHNS and SASEGT. The CDR3 region is CASRPPHSAGELFF. CDR3 bases: TGTGCCAGCAGACCTCCCCATTCGGCCGGGGAGCTGTTTTTT.

The V call is TRBV11-2, the J call TRBJ1-6, with TRBD1 as a possible D gene (5 bases). The germline V gene has CDR1 SGHAT and CDR2 FQNNGV. V shed 1 base and J shed 10 bases, with 17 bases lying between them. CDR3 size: 16 residues. The CDR3 protein is CASSLGVREATSPLHF. The CDR3 nucleotides are TGTGCCAGCAGCTTAGGGGTCAGGGAGGCGACGTCACCCCTCCACTTT.

The J gene is TRBJ2-1, the V gene TRBV9; 9 nucleotides match TRBD1. This CDR3 region has 17 residues. The J segment lost 3 bases and the V segment lost 0 bases, leaving 7 bases of the junction unmatched. Per germline, CDR1 SGDLS and CDR2 YYNGEE. The CDR3 nucleotides are TGTGCCAGCAGCGTAGTAATCGGACAGGGGAGCTACAATGAGCAGTTCTTC. Amino acids: CASSVVIGQGSYNEQFF.

In regard to this clone: Other DNA sequences in the same sample also yield this CDR3. The chain has TRBV18 and TRBJ1-1; 9 bases are shared with TRBD1. The CDR3 extends over 14 amino acids. The J segment lost 5 bases and the V segment lost 3 bases, leaving 4 bases of the junction unmatched. CDR1 KGHSH and CDR2 LQKENI come from the germline V gene. The CDR3 loop reads CASSPGTGRTEAFF. The CDR3 nucleotides read TGTGCCAGCTCACCCGGGACAGGGAGGACTGAAGCTTTCTTT.

The chain has TRBV29-1 and TRBJ2-7; D is undetermined. This CDR3 spans 14 amino acids. Trimming removed 4 bases at V and 0 bases at J, with 13 bases between. CDR1 SQVTM and CDR2 ANQGSEA come from the germline V gene. This chain's CDR3 is CSVGKAQSSYEQYF. The DNA for the CDR3 is TGCAGCGTTGGGAAAGCGCAGAGCTCCTACGAGCAGTACTTC.

The chain uses TRBV7-9 and TRBJ2-3, with D uncertain. The CDR3 covers 15 residues. The V and J ends lost 1 base and 3 bases respectively, with 11 bases between them. Germline loops: CDR1 SEHNR, CDR2 FQNEAQ (reference sequence). The DNA of the CDR3 is TGTGCCAGCAGCTTAGTCCGACTTGGGACAGATACGCAGTATTTT. Its translation: CASSLVRLGTDTQYF.

This chain links TRBV29-1 with TRBJ1-2, with 9 bases lining up with TRBD1. This CDR3 has 15 residues. Germline loops: CDR1 SQVTM, CDR2 ANQGSEA. V trimming: 7 bases; J trimming: 7 bases; junction bases outside the gene matches: 16. CDR3 nucleotide sequence: TGCAGCGCTGGGTTGGGACAGGGTGTTTCTGTTGGCTACACCTTC. This codes for CSAGLGQGVSVGYTF.

This clone came up once. The rearrangement links TRBV11-2 to TRBJ2-7; 7 bases are a match to TRBD1. V was clipped by 8 bases and J by 5 bases; unmatched bases: 6. This CDR3 has 12 residues. Germline CDR1 SGHAT, CDR2 FQNNGV. The DNA for the CDR3 is TGTGCCAGCTATACTACAGGGGACGAGCAGTACTTC. It translates to CASYTTGDEQYF.

This clone was observed once. The chain employs TRBV5-8 and TRBJ1-1; D gene unclear. V lost 4 bases to trimming and J lost 1 base, with 20 bases between them. The germline gives CDR1 SGHTS, CDR2 YDEGEE. This CDR3 spans 17 amino acids. In nucleotides, the CDR3 is TGTGCCAGCAGCGGTGCCGTCGGGGATGGGTGGAACACTGAAGCTTTCTTT. Amino acids: CASSGAVGDGWNTEAFF. Variable domain in full (rest from reference TRBV5-8 and TRBJ1-1): EAGVTQSPTHLIKTRGQQATLRCSPISGHTSVYWYQQALGLGLQFLLWYDEGEERNRGNFPPRFSGRQFPNYSSELNVNALELEDSALYLCASSGAVGDGWNTEAFFGQGTRLTVV.

The gene calls are TRBV2 and TRBJ2-5; the D gene is possibly TRBD1 (6 bases). V was trimmed by 2 bases and J by 2 bases, leaving 15 bases between them. CDR1 is SNHLY, CDR2 FYNNEI, per germline. This CDR3 comprises 16 residues. The CDR3 nucleotides read TGTGCCAGCAGTGAATTGGACAGACTCTCTCAAGAGACCCAGTACTTC. It is translated as CASSELDRLSQETQYF.

In its sample, this clone was seen once. Compared with germline, one end of the junction differs, possibly owing to a read error. The chain uses TRBV25-1 and TRBJ2-6, with D perhaps TRBD1 (5 bases). The CDR3 has 17 amino acids. CDR1 MGHDK and CDR2 SYGVNS come from the germline V gene. As DNA, the CDR3 is TGTGCCAGCAGTGAACCCCACGCGGCTCCTGGGGCCAACGGCCTGACTTTC. Amino acids: CASSEPHAAPGANGLTF. The variable domain in full, with the rest retrieved from reference TRBV25-1 and TRBJ2-6, is EADIYQTPRYLVIGTGKKITLECSQTMGHDKMYWYQQDPGMELHLIHYSYGVNSTEKGDLSSESTVSRIRTEHFPLTLESARPSHTSQYLCASSEPHAAPGANGLTFGAGSRLTVL.

This clone was observed a few times. This rearrangement joins TRBV7-3 to TRBJ2-6, with D possibly matching TRBD2 (5 bases). In germline, CDR1 is SGHTA, CDR2 FQGTGA. The length of the CDR3 is 15 residues. V dropped 5 bases and J dropped 2 bases, with 10 bases sitting between them. CDR3 in DNA: TGTGCCAGCAGCCCGGGGAATACTGGGGCCAACGTCCTGACTTTC. Translated: CASSPGNTGANVLTF.

J is TRBJ2-7 and V is TRBV5-6; 7 bases map to TRBD1. This CDR3 comprises 16 residues. Germline loops: CDR1 SGHDT, CDR2 YYEEEE. Unmatched junction bases numbered 17, after V lost 4 bases and J lost 7 bases. The CDR3 nucleotides read TGTGCCAGCAGCCAAACCCAGACAGGGTCCTCTTTGGAGCAGTACTTC. Protein: CASSQTQTGSSLEQYF.

The V and J genes are TRBV6-7 and TRBJ2-1; 11 bases match TRBD1. TRBV6-7 is marked as an open reading frame, function uncertain. This CDR3 is 16 amino acids long. The V and J ends lost 8 bases and 0 bases, in that order; junction bases with no gene match: 6. The CDR3 protein is CASGQGAESSYNEQFF. The DNA for the CDR3 is TGTGCCAGCGGACAGGGGGCCGAGAGCTCCTACAATGAGCAGTTCTTC.

This clone showed up just once. The chain joins TRBV14 to TRBJ2-7; TRBD1 is a possible D gene (5 bases). V was shortened by 2 bases and J by 2 bases, with 10 bases between the two germline ends. CDR1 SGHDN and CDR2 FVKESK come from the germline V gene. The CDR3 is 14 residues long. The CDR3 nucleotides read TGTGCCAGCAGCCAACGGACAAATCCCTACGAGCAGTACTTC. This gives the protein CASSQRTNPYEQYF.

V and J are TRBV19 and TRBJ2-7; 10 bases align to TRBD1. The germline gives CDR1 LNHDA, CDR2 SQIVND (reference sequence). J gave up 1 base and V 4 bases, and 1 base lay outside the gene matches. CDR3 length: 14 amino acids. CDR3 protein: CASSKGQGSYEQYF. The CDR3 nucleotides read TGTGCCAGTAGTAAGGGACAGGGGTCCTACGAGCAGTACTTC.